This record concerns one T cell receptor beta chain sequence. The antigen this receptor binds is unknown. Base qualities are missing; no much larger clone stands one base away. Whole blood was collected in K2EDTA tubes by collaborating institutions according to the institutions' own protocols. For TCRbeta analysis, collaborator samples were shipped as frozen whole blood, as isolated PBMCs, or as DNA extracted from either sample type. These data belong to a study of blood T cell repertoires in COVID-19 (dated by TCRdb to 2020 to 2021). Regarding the study in general: The collaborator samples originated in the United States, Italy and Spain and spanned the acute and convalescent phases of COVID-19. The prospective study material was composed of cDNA or gDNA derived from T cells, B-cell-depleted T cells, or PBMCs. Subjects who had been exposed to COVID-19, were actively infected with it, or had recovered from it provided the deeply sampled blood TCRbeta repertoires that made up the dataset. The repertoires were released in a freely available public database meant as a resource for research on the immune response to SARS-CoV-2. The samples were drawn from two sources: the first 160 participants of the ongoing ImmuneRACE study, and about 1,300 subjects contributed by 6 global collaborators. Sample metadata almost always included a de-identified subject ID, COVID-19 status, age in years and sex. Where available, HLA class I and class II types were taken from metadata supplied by the sample provider and were not determined by assay-based typing.

Trimming takes 2 bases from V and 2 bases from J, and the germline ends sit 4 bases apart. From the cysteine through the phenylalanine, the CDR3 covers 12 amino acids. CDR3 DNA only is kept here, 36 bases in frame from base 1. CDR1 and CDR2, per the germline V gene, are MDHEN and SYDVKM. General conclusions and limits of the study: The amount of clinical and demographic metadata varied by source and participant and was provided uncurated.

The immunoSEQ Assay, a bias-controlled multiplex PCR, was used to amplify TCRbeta CDR3 regions from genomic DNA. Per the source publication's procedure: Nucleated cell counts per sample were estimated from amplification of reference gene primers within the assay. Sequence reads were collapsed and filtered to measure the absolute abundance of every unique TCRbeta CDR3 rearrangement. For each sample, productive Simpson clonality was calculated as the square root of Simpson's diversity index across productive rearrangements. TCRdb stores this immuneACCESS table with in-frame sequences only. Part of the clones is absent; in the studies checked, under half of the shortfall reflects unresolved V genes, and no reason is known for the rest. V, J and clone size were drawn from that table, and D and trimming were deduced from the DNA. Recorded for this sample are about 160,000 clones; over 75% of them occurred a single time. The ten largest clones add up to approximately 11% of the sample.

The V and J segments used are TRBV28 and TRBJ2-7, with no D gene named confidently. The receptor was derived from a human donor in a cohort sampled during active COVID-19. The source material was peripheral blood. The CDR3 here reads CASSLPAYEQYF. The bases read TGTGCCAGCAGTTTACCGGCCTACGAGCAGTACTTC. With the rest looked up from the reference TRBV28 and TRBJ2-7 genes rather than sequenced, the full variable domain is DVKVTQSSRYLVKRTGEKVFLECVQDMDHENMFWYRQDPGLGLRLIYFSYDVKMKEKGDIPEGYSVSREKKERFSLILESASTNQTSMYLCASSLPAYEQYFGPGTRLTVT.